The T cell receptor beta chain under discussion was sequenced for a study of neurological immune-mediated disorders. This clonotype was picked up many times. TCRdb reprocessed the 5' RACE reads via MiXCR and lists one record per CDR3 protein. Of more than 45,000 distinct CDR3 sequences in the sample, 3% to 3.5% are singletons; the top ten hold approximately 5.8%. CDR1 is LGHDT and CDR2 is YNNKEL in the germline V gene (reference sequence). The CDR3 runs to 14 residues. V shed 8 bases and J 4 bases; nucleotides not matched to a gene: 8. The material sequenced was PBMCs. This receptor was identified in a man in his forties with multiple sclerosis. The chain couples TRBV3-1 to TRBJ2-5, with 9 positions matching TRBD1. The CDR3 nucleotides read TGTGCCAGCCAGGACAGGGGCGGAGGAGAGACCCAGTACTTC. Translating gives CASQDRGGGETQYF.